This T cell receptor beta chain appears in the sequencing data of a study of beta chain features in type 1 diabetes. Study findings and constraints: A closer apparent resemblance between naive, central memory and Treg TCRB repertoires was seen in patients than in healthy donors.

This clone was picked up a small number of times. Its antigen remains unidentified. The germline V gene encodes CDR1 LGHNT and CDR2 FRNRAP. After removal of 4 bases from V and 5 bases from J, the junction contained 6 bases not matched to a gene. The CDR3 length is 15 residues. Isolated RNA was reverse transcribed in full, so expressed TCRB transcripts were sequenced. Produced via immunoSEQ multiplex PCR; TCRdb's table is partial and in-frame only. Among about 290,000 clones listed, 8% were seen once. Sequencing was performed on central memory CD4+ T cells from blood. The receptor's source is a woman in her late teens or twenties in good health. The V gene is TRBV12-5, the J gene TRBJ2-1; 9 nucleotides align to TRBD1. CDR3 sequence reads: CASGSGQGTHNEQFF. The CDR3 DNA follows: TGTGCTAGTGGTTCCGGACAGGGGACCCACAATGAGCAGTTCTTC.